The 9 T cell receptor beta chains below were found in one sample sequenced in a study of blood T cell repertoires in COVID-19. This table comes from immunoSEQ multiplex PCR, and its TCRdb copy is limited to in-frame clones, with some not included. The sample includes tens of thousands of clones, 75% to 95% of them seen just once. Sequencing used peripheral blood. Source of these receptors: an elderly man with acute or convalescent COVID-19.

J is TRBJ1-2 and V is TRBV19; D is unresolved. Trimming took 6 bases from V and 8 from J, leaving 10 bases between them. The CDR3 has 11 residues. CDR1 and CDR2 (germline): LNHDA, SQIVND (reference sequence). The CDR3 loop reads CASRRSTGYTF. CDR3 in DNA: TGTGCCAGTAGGAGGTCGACCGGCTACACCTTC.

The chain is built from TRBV19 and TRBJ2-7, with D unresolved. Germline lookup yields CDR1 LNHDA and CDR2 SQIVND (reference sequence). The CDR3 is 15 amino acids. Trimming shortened V by 5 bases and J by 4 bases, and 18 bases separated the two germline ends. In DNA form, the CDR3 reads TGTGCCAGTAGTTCCCTAATAGGAGTGGAATACGAGCAGTACTTC. It translates to CASSSLIGVEYEQYF.

V is TRBV7-2 and J is TRBJ2-5; D gene uncertain. The germline V gene has CDR1 SGHTA and CDR2 FQGNSA. Between the trimmed V and J ends, which lost 2 bases and 3 bases, there was a span of 7 bases. The length of the CDR3 is 13 residues. The CDR3 loop reads CASSLPVEETQYF. DNA of the CDR3: TGTGCCAGCAGCTTACCCGTTGAAGAGACCCAGTACTTC.

The sample holds one count of this clone. The gene calls are TRBV19 and TRBJ1-4; a weak D match, TRBD1 (6 bases). The V gene lost 6 bases and the J gene lost 3 bases, with 14 bases spanning the gap. The CDR3 is 15 amino acids. Germline CDR1 LNHDA, CDR2 SQIVND (reference sequence). CDR3 residues: CASRRGGPSNEKLFF. Here the CDR3 DNA reads TGTGCCAGTAGGAGAGGGGGACCGTCTAATGAAAAACTGTTTTTT.

The chain links TRBV28 to TRBJ2-1; 8 bases agree with TRBD2. This CDR3 comprises 14 residues. Germline-derived CDR1 and CDR2 are MDHEN and SYDVKM. With 6 bases clipped from V and 2 bases from J, the junction kept 3 bases outside the gene matches. DNA for the CDR3: TGTGCCAGCAGGGGCGGGGGGACCTACAATGAGCAGTTCTTC. It specifies CASRGGGTYNEQFF.

The count of this clone is one. The genes are TRBV5-4 and TRBJ2-7, with 11 bases matching TRBD1. This CDR3 region has 15 residues. With 4 bases clipped from V and 4 bases from J, the junction kept 7 bases outside the gene matches. Germline loops: CDR1 SGHNT, CDR2 YYREEE (reference sequence). CDR3 region: CASSPGTGGLYEQYF. The DNA for the CDR3 is TGTGCCAGCAGCCCAGGGACAGGGGGTTTGTACGAGCAGTACTTC.

This clone was found once. The V and J genes are TRBV29-1 and TRBJ1-1; TRBD1 matches at 8 bases. There are 13 residues in the CDR3. Trimming at V came to 6 bases and at J to 1 base, leaving 4 bases not matched to a gene. Germline V CDR1 and CDR2: SQVTM, ANQGSEA. The CDR3 loop reads CSVGQGRNTEAFF. In DNA form, the CDR3 reads TGCAGCGTAGGACAGGGCCGGAACACTGAAGCTTTCTTT.

This clone was observed a few times. The chain combines TRBV5-1 with TRBJ1-4; 9 bases map to TRBD1. Unmatched junction bases numbered 10, after V lost 6 bases and J lost 7 bases. This CDR3 has 15 amino acids. Germline CDR1 is SGHRS and CDR2 is YFSETQ. DNA of the CDR3: TGCGCCAGCACGGCCGGCGGGACAGGGTCTGAAAAACTGTTTTTT. It translates to CASTAGGTGSEKLFF.

The V call is TRBV27, the J call TRBJ2-3, with a weak D call TRBD2 (5 bases). The length of the CDR3 is 15 residues. Germline loops: CDR1 MNHEY, CDR2 SMNVEV (reference sequence). The V gene lost 3 bases and the J gene lost 4 bases, with 14 bases spanning the gap. DNA for the CDR3: TGTGCCAGCAGTTTGGGGTTCGCGGGCCCAGATACGCAGTATTTT. Translation: CASSLGFAGPDTQYF.